This T cell receptor (beta chain) is from a study of T-cell reconstitution after alpha-beta-depleted transplantation in children. Whole-study results and caveats: At day 60, the high TCRbeta diversity found in some patients originated from recipient T cells and thymic progenitors that had survived. When one year had passed after transplant, most T-cell counts and diversity came from newly produced T cells. Expanded graft clones numbering several hundred reportedly gave rise to alpha-beta T cells about two months after transplant.

Unique molecular identifiers tagged the TCRbeta library. TCRdb used MiXCR to reprocess the PCR reads, holding one entry per CDR3 protein. The table has about 980,000 distinct CDR3 sequences, 25% to 35% seen once; the top ten hold roughly 30%. Concerning this clonotype itself: The antigen is undetermined.

The origin of this receptor is a boy under two years old who had a stem cell transplant for SCID, so the T cells may come from the graft donor. Specimen: PBMCs, mostly from graft donor cells, collected 360 days after TCRalphabeta/CD19-depleted stem cell transplant.

CDR3 sequence (DNA): TGCGCCAGCAGCCCGGCCCCGACAAGGCCCTTATCCTACGAGCAGTACTTC. This sequence encodes CASSPAPTRPLSYEQYF. The rearrangement uses TRBV4-1 and TRBJ2-7, with D unresolved. CDR1 and CDR2 (germline): MGHRA, YSYEKL. V lost 4 bases to trimming and J lost 1 base, with 20 bases between them. The CDR3 runs to 17 residues.